Reported below is one TCR beta chain. Its antigen is not identified. Unique-molecular-identifier-tagged TCR beta cDNA libraries were used. Researchers reported roughly 510,000 cDNA molecules coming from approximately 1 to 10 million T cells. TCRdb reprocessed the PCR reads with MiXCR, giving one entry per CDR3 protein. The sample contains over 700,000 distinct CDR3 sequences, 25% to 30% of which appear only once. This entry is derived from a study of post-analysis software for immune sequencing data. Overall study context: The cohort encompassed relapsing-remitting, secondary progressive and progressive-relapsing multiple sclerosis disease courses.

Whole-study results and caveats: Controls' normalized Chao1 diversity significantly exceeded that of multiple sclerosis patients. Included in a set of 5 or 6 TRBV segments more frequent in patients than controls were TRBV5-6, TRBV5-1 and TRBV20-1.

The germline CDR1 and CDR2 sequences are MNHEY and SVGEGT. V shed 8 bases and J shed 6 bases, with 20 bases lying between them. The CDR3 is made up of 14 amino acids. The chain is built from TRBV6-2 or TRBV6-3 and TRBJ2-7, with D perhaps assigned TRBD1 or TRBD2 (5 bases each). Sample: blood. The receptor comes from a girl between 5 and 17 years old with multiple sclerosis. This CDR3 is CASWERGLWGEQYF. CDR3 nucleotide sequence: TGTGCCAGCTGGGAGAGGGGTCTTTGGGGCGAGCAGTACTTC.